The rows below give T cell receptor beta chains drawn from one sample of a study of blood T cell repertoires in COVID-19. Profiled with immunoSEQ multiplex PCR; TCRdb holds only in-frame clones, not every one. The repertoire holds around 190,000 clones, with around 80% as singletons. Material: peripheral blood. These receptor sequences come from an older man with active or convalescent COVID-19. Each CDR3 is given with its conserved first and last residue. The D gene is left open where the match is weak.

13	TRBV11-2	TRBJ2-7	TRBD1	CASSLSGQGSPYF
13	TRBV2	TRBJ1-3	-	CASSGEVGNTIYF
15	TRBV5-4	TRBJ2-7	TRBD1	CASSLWTGGESEQYF
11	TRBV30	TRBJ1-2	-	CASVVNYGYTF
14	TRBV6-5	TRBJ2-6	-	CASSYGPGANVLTF
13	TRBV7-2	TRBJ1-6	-	CASSLDGNSPLHF
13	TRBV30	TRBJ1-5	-	CAWSTRDYQPQHF
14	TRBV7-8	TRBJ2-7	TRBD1	CASSPDRQSYEQYF
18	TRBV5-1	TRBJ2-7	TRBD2	CASSLSASGGWGLHEQYF
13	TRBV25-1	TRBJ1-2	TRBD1	CASSPQTGYGYTF
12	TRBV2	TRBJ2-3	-	CARGTSTDTQYF
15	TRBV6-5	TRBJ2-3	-	CASSYSRQGPDTQYF
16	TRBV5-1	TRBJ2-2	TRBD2	CASRYLAGAGTGELFF
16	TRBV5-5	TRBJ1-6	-	CASTNTGYSYNSPLHF
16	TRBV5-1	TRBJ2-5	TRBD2	CASSLGAGGLQETQYF
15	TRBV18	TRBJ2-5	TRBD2	CASSDGTSGVKTQYF
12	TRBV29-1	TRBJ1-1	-	CSVQTVNTEAFF
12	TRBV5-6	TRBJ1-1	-	CASSRPDSEAFF
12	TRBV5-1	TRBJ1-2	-	CASTAGVDGYTF
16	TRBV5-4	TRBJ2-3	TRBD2	CASSFGGRSGPDTQYF
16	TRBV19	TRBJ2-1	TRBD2	CASSKISGSHDNEQFF
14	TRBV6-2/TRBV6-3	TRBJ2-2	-	CASSLGSFTGELFF
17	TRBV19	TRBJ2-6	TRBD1	CASSPGTGKSGANVLTF
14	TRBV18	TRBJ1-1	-	CASSVTYLNTEAFF
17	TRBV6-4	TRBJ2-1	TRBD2	CASSPRRTSGGLNEQFF